A single sample gave rise to the 2 T cell receptor beta chains below, sequenced in a study of human versus mouse CDR3 diversity and MHC coevolution. Profiling relied on immunoSEQ multiplex PCR, and the TCRdb table lists in-frame clones only, not all of them. This sample has about 73,000 clones, with under 95% found just once. Material for sequencing was naive CD4+ T cells from blood. Regarding subset: CD45RO-negative CD62L-positive naive CD4 T cells. Source of these receptors: a person aged 25 to 69 in good health.

The chain combines TRBV28 with TRBJ2-3; D is uncertain. With 7 bases removed from V and 6 bases from J, the gap between germline ends came to 11 bases. The length of the CDR3 is 12 residues. CDR1 and CDR2 from the germline V gene are MDHEN and SYDVKM. CDR3 sequence: CASTTLLDTQYF. The CDR3 coding sequence is TGTGCCAGCACCACATTATTGGATACGCAGTATTTT.

The rearrangement joins TRBV2 to TRBJ2-5; TRBD2 matches at 10 bases. The CDR3 is 15 residues long. With V trimmed by 6 bases and J by 5 bases, 9 bases remained unmatched. Germline-derived CDR1 and CDR2 are SNHLY and FYNNEI. The CDR3 protein is CASRLTSGVGETQYF. Here the CDR3 DNA reads TGTGCCAGCAGGCTAACTAGCGGGGTCGGGGAGACCCAGTACTTC.